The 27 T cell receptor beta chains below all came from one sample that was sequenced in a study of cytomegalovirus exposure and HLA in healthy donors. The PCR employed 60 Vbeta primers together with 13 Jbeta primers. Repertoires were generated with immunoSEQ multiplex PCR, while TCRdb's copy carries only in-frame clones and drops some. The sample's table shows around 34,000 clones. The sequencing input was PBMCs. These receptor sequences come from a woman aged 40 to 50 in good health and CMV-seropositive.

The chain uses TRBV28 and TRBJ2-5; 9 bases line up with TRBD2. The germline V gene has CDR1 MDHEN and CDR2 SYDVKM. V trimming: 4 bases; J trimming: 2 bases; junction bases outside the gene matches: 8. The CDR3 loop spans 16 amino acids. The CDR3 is CASSSYRLAEQETQYF. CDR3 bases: TGTGCCAGCAGTTCTTATAGACTAGCGGAACAAGAGACCCAGTACTTC.

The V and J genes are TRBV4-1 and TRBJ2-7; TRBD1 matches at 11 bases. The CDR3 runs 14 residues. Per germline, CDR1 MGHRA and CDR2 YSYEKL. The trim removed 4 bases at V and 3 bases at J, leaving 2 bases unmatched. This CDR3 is CASSPGTGGYEQYF. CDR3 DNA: TGCGCCAGCAGCCCCGGGACAGGGGGCTACGAGCAGTACTTC.

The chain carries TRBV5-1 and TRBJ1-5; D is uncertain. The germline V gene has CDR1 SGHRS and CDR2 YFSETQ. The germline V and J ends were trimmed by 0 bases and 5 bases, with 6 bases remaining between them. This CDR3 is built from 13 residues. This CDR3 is CASSLAGHQPQHF. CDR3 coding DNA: TGCGCCAGCAGCTTGGCTGGGCATCAGCCCCAGCATTTT.

CDR3 nucleotides: TGCGCCAGCAGCTTGGCCGGACAGGGGGTAGGTGAGCAGTTCTTC. Protein product: CASSLAGQGVGEQFF. This chain connects TRBV5-1 to TRBJ2-1; 10 positions match TRBD1. V lost 0 bases and J lost 9; bases outside the gene matches: 6. CDR1 SGHRS and CDR2 YFSETQ come from the germline V gene. The CDR3 length is 15 residues.

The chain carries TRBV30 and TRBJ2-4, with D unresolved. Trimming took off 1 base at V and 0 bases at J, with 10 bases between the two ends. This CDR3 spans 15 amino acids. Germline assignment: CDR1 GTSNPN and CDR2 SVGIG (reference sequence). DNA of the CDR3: TGTGCCTGGAGTGACCGGGTTCTAGCCAAAAACATTCAGTACTTC. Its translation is CAWSDRVLAKNIQYF. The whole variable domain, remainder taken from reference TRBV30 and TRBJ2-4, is SQTIHQWPATLVQPVGSPLSLECTVEGTSNPNLYWYRQAAGRGLQLLFYSVGIGQISSEVPQNLSASRPQDRQFILSSKKLLLSDSGFYLCAWSDRVLAKNIQYFGAGTRLSVL.

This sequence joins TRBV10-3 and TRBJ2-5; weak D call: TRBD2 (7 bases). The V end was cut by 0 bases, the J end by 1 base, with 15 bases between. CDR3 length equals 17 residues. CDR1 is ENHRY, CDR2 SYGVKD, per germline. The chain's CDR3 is CAISESVGGGSQETQYF. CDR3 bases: TGTGCCATCAGTGAGTCGGTGGGGGGCGGGAGCCAAGAGACCCAGTACTTC.

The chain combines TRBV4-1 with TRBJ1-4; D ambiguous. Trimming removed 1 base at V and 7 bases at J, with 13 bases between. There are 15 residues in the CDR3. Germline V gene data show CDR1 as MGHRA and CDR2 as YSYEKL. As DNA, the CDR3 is TGCGCCAGCAGCCAAGCAACCCAACTCGGTGAAAAACTGTTTTTT. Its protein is CASSQATQLGEKLFF.

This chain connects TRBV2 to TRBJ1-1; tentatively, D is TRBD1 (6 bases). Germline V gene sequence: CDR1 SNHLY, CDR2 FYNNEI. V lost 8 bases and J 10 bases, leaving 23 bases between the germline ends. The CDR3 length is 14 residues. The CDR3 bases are TGTGCCAGCTCCATCGGACAGACCTTAGGGGGAGCTTTCTTT. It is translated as CASSIGQTLGGAFF. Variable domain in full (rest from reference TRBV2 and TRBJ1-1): EPEVTQTPSHQVTQMGQEVILRCVPISNHLYFYWYRQILGQKVEFLVSFYNNEISEKSEIFDDQFSVERPDGSNFTLKIRSTKLEDSAMYFCASSIGQTLGGAFFGQGTRLTVV.

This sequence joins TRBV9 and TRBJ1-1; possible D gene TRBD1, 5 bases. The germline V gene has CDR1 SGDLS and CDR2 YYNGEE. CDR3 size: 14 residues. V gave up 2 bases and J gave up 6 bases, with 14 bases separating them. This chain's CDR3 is CASSVREGSAEAFF. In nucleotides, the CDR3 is TGTGCCAGCAGCGTCCGGGAGGGGTCCGCTGAAGCTTTCTTT.

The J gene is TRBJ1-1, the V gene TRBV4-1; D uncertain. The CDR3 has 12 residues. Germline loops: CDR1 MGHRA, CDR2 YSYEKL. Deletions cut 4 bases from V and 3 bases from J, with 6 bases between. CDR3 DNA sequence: TGCGCCAGCAGCCGACTCGACACTGAAGCTTTCTTT. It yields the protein CASSRLDTEAFF.

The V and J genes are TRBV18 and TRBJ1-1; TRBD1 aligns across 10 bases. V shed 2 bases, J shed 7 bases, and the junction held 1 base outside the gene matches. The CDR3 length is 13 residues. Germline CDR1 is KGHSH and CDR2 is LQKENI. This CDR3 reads CASSPGQGVEAFF. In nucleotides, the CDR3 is TGTGCCAGCTCACCAGGACAGGGGGTTGAAGCTTTCTTT.

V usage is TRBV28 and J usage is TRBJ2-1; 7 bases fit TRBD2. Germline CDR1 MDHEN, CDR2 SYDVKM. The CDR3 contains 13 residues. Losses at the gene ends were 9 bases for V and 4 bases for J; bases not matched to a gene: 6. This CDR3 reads CASRTSGYNEQFF. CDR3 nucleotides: TGTGCCAGTAGGACTAGTGGGTACAATGAGCAGTTCTTC.

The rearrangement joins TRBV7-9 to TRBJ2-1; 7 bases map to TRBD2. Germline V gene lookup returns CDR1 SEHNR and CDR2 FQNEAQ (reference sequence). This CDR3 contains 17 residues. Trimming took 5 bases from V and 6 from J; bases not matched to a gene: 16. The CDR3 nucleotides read TGTGCCAGCAGCACTCAGCGCTGGCGGGAGTACCGCAATGAGCAGTTCTTC. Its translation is CASSTQRWREYRNEQFF.

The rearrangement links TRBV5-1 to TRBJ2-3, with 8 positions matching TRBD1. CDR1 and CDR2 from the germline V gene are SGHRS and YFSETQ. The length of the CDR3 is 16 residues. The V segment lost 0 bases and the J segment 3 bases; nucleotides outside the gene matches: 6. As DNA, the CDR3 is TGCGCCAGCAGCTTGGGACCGGGACAGGAGACAGATACGCAGTATTTT. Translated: CASSLGPGQETDTQYF.

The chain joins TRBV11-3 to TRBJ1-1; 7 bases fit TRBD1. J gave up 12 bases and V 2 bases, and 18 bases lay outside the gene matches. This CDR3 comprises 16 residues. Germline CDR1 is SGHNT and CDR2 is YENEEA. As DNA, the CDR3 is TGTGCCAGCAGCTTAAATTCCGGACTGGGGGACAGCCGGACTTTCTTT. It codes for CASSLNSGLGDSRTFF.

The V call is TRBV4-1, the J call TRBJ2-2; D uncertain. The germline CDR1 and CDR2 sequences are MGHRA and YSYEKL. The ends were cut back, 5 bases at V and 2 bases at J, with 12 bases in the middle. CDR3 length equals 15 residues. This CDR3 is CASSSSRVNTGELFF. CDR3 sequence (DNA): TGCGCCAGCAGCTCAAGCCGGGTAAACACCGGGGAGCTGTTTTTT.

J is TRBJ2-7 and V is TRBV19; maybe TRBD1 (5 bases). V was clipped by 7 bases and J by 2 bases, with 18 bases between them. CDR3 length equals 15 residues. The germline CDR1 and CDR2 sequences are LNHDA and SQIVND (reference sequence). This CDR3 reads CASTLSGQGAYEQYF. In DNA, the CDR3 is TGTGCCAGTACCCTATCTGGGCAGGGCGCCTACGAGCAGTACTTC.

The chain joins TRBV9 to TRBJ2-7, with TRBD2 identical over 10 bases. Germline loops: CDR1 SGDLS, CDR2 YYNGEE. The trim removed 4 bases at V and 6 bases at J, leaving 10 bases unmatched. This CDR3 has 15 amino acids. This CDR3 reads CASSTGLAVPLEQYF. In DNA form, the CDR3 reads TGTGCCAGCAGCACCGGACTAGCGGTCCCTCTCGAGCAGTACTTC. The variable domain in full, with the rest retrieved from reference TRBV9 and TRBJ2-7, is DSGVTQTPKHLITATGQRVTLRCSPRSGDLSVYWYQQSLDQGLQFLIQYYNGEERAKGNILERFSAQQFPDLHSELNLSSLELGDSALYFCASSTGLAVPLEQYFGPGTRLTVT.

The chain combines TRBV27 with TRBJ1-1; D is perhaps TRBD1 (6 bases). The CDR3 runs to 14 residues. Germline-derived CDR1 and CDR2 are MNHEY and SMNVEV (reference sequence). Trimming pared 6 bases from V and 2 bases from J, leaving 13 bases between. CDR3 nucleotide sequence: TGTGCCAGCAGATACTTCGGGACAAACACTGAAGCTTTCTTT. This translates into CASRYFGTNTEAFF.

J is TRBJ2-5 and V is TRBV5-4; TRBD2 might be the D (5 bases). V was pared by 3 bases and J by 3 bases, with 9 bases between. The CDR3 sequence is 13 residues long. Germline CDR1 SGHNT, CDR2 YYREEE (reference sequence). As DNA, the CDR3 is TGTGCCAGCAGCTCTCCGGGGAAAGAGACCCAGTACTTC. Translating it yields CASSSPGKETQYF.

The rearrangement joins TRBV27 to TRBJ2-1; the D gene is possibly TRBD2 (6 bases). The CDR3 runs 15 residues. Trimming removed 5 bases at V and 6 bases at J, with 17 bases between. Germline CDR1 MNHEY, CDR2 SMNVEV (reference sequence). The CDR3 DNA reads TGTGCCAGCAGTCCCGACGTGGCGGGGCGCAATGAGCAGTTCTTC. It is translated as CASSPDVAGRNEQFF.

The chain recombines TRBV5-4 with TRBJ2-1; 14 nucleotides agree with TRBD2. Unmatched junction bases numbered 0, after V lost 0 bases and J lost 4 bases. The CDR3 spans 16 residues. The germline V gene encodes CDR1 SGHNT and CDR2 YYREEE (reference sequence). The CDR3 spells CASSLGTSGRYNEQFF. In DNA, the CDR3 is TGTGCCAGCAGCTTGGGGACTAGCGGGAGGTACAATGAGCAGTTCTTC.

The CDR3 DNA reads as TGTGCCAGTAGTCAAAACCTAGAGGGACTTCAGTATTTT. This sequence encodes CASSQNLEGLQYF. This chain connects TRBV19 to TRBJ2-3; tentative D call: TRBD2 (6 bases). This CDR3 spans 13 amino acids. Trimming left V 5 bases short and J 12 bases short, with 18 bases between. Germline V lookup: CDR1 LNHDA, CDR2 SQIVND (reference sequence).

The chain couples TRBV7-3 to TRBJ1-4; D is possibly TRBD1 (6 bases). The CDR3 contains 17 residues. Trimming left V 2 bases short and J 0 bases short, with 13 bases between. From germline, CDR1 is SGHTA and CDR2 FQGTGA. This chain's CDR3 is CASSLQGPGATNEKLFF. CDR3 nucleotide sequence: TGTGCCAGCAGCTTACAGGGGCCTGGTGCAACTAATGAAAAACTGTTTTTT.

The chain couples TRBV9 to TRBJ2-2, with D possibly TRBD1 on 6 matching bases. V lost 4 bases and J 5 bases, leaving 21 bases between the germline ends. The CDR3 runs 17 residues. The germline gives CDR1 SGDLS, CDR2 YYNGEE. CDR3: CASSLSGTPRRTGELFF. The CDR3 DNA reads TGTGCCAGCAGCCTTAGTGGGACACCGCGTAGGACCGGGGAGCTGTTTTTT.

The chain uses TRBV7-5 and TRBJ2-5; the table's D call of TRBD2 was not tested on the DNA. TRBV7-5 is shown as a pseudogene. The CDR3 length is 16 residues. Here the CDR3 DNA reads TGTGCCAGAAGCTGGGGGTCGGGACTCCTACAAGAGACCCAGTACTTC. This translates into CARSWGSGLLQETQYF.

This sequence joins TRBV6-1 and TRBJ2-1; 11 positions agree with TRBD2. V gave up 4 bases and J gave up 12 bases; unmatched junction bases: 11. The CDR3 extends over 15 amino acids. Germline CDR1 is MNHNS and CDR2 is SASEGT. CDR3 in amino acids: CASSGGTSGVGGQFF. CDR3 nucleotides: TGTGCCAGCAGTGGAGGGACTAGCGGAGTTGGGGGGCAGTTCTTC.